The source of this T cell receptor beta chain is a study of cytomegalovirus exposure and HLA in healthy donors. The overall study: HLA-typed donors contributed some 87 million unique TCRs, which were held in an early data release.

Trimming took off 8 bases at V and 4 bases at J, with 8 bases between the two ends. CDR1 is SGHVS and CDR2 is FQNEAQ in the germline V gene. This CDR3 contains 11 residues. The PCR made use of 60 Vbeta and 13 Jbeta primers. Here immunoSEQ multiplex PCR was the method, and the copy in TCRdb shows in-frame clones only, minus some. The data contain around 78,000 clones, 60% to 85% of them seen just once; the ten biggest clones take up approximately 1%. General study results and limits: A later analysis reportedly found fewer N-insertions in an Asian-associated ancestry cluster than the approximately 660-donor mean. A later examination showed that TCR association rates differed by HLA locus, with DRB1 most and HLA-C fewest.

This clone was seen only a few times. The antigen remains undetermined. Donors consisted of healthy bone marrow donors. The rearrangement uses TRBV7-8 and TRBJ2-5, with D possibly matching TRBD1 (5 bases). The sequence derives from a male donor in good health and CMV-seronegative. The sample was PBMCs. CDR3 amino acids: CASRQTETQYF. The CDR3 bases are TGTGCCAGCCGACAGACAGAGACCCAGTACTTC.